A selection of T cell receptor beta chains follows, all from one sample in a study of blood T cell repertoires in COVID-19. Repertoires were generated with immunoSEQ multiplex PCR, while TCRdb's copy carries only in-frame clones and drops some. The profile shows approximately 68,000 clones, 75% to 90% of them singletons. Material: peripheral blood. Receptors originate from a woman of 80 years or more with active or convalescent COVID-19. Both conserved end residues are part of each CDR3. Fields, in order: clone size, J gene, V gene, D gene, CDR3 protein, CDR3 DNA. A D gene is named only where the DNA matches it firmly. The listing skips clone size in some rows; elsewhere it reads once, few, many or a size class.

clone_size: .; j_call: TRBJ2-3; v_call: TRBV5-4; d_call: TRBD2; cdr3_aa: CASSLRVAGGTADTQYF; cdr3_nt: TGTGCCAGCAGCTTGAGGGTGGCGGGGGGTACCGCAGATACGCAGTATTTT
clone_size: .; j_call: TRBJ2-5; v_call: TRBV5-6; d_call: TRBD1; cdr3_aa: CASSPQPGGQETQYF; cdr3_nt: TGTGCCAGCAGCCCGCAACCAGGGGGCCAAGAGACCCAGTACTTC
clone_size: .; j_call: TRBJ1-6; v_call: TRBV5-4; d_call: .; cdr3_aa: CASSLANGMVRESDSPLHF; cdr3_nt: TGTGCCAGCAGCTTGGCCAATGGGATGGTCAGGGAAAGTGATTCACCCCTCCACTTT
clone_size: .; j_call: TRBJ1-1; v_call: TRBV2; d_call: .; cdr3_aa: CASSYTPGHLNTEAFF; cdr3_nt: TGTGCCAGCAGTTATACACCGGGACACCTGAACACTGAAGCTTTCTTT
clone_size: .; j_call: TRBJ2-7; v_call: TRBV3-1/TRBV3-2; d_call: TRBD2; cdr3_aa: CASSYERGGLSEQYF; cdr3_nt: TGTGCCAGCAGCTATGAGCGGGGGGGCCTCAGCGAGCAGTACTTC
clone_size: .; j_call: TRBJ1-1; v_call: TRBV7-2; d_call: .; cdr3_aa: CASSLAQPTEAFF; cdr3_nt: TGTGCCAGCAGCTTAGCACAGCCCACTGAAGCTTTCTTT
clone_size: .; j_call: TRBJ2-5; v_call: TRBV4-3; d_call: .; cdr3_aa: CASSQDRDITPETQYF; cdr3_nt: TGCGCCAGCAGCCAAGATCGGGATATAACCCCAGAGACCCAGTACTTC
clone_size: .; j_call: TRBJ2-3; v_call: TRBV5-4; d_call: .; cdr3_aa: CASSLAFRSSTDTQYF; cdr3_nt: TGTGCCAGCAGCCTAGCTTTCCGGTCTAGCACAGATACGCAGTATTTT
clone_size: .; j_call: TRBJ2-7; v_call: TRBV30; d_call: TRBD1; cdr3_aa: CAWSEGTAHEQYF; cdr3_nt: TGTGCCTGGAGTGAAGGGACAGCCCACGAGCAGTACTTC
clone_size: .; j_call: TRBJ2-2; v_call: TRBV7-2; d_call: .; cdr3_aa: CASSRVGSGANTGELFF; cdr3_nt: TGTGCCAGCAGCCGCGTGGGTAGCGGCGCTAACACCGGGGAGCTGTTTTTT
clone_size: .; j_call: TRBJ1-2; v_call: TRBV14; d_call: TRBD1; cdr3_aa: CASSQSPTLWDRGPRGGYGYTF; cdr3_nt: TGTGCCAGCAGCCAGAGCCCAACTTTGTGGGACAGGGGGCCAAGAGGTGGATATGGCTACACCTTC
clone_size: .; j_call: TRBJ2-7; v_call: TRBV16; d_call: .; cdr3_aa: CASSPNGEQYF; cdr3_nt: TGTGCCAGCAGTCCCAACGGGGAGCAGTACTTC
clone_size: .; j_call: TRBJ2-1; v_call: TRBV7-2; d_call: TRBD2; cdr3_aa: CASSVRGGRSYNEQFF; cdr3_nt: TGTGCCAGCAGCGTGCGGGGGGGCCGATCCTACAATGAGCAGTTCTTC
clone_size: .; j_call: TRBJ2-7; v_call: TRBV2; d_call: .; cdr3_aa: CASSEGGQLEQYF; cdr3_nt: TGTGCCAGCAGTGAAGGAGGGCAGTTGGAGCAGTACTTC
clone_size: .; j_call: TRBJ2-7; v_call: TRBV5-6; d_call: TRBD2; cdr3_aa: CASSLSGTSSYEQYF; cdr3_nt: TGTGCCAGCAGCTTGTCAGGGACTAGCTCTTACGAGCAGTACTTC
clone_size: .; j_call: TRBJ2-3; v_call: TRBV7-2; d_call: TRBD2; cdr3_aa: CASSFGTSEITDTQYF; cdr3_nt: TGTGCCAGCAGCTTTGGGACTAGCGAGATCACAGATACGCAGTATTTT
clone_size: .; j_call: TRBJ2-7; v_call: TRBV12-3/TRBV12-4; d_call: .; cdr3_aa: CASSFNRVDEQYF; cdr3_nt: TGTGCCAGCAGTTTTAACAGGGTGGACGAGCAGTACTTC
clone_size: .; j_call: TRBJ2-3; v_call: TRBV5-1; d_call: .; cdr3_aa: CASSLAYGGTQYF; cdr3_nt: TGCGCCAGCAGCTTGGCCTACGGGGGTACGCAGTATTTT
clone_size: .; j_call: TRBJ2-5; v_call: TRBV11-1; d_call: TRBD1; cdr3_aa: CASSLVRDRGAETQYF; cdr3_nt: TGTGCCAGCAGCTTAGTAAGGGACAGGGGCGCGGAGACCCAGTACTTC
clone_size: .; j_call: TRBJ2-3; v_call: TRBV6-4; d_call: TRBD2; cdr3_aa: CASSETSGFPDTQYF; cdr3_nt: TGTGCCAGCAGTGAGACTAGCGGGTTCCCAGATACGCAGTATTTT
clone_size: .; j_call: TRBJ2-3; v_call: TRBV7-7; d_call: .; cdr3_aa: CASSLAPTSTDTQYF; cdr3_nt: TGTGCCAGCAGCTTAGCCCCGACTAGCACAGATACGCAGTATTTT
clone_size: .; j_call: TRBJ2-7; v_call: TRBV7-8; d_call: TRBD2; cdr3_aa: CASNAGSSGGIYEQYF; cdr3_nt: TGTGCCAGCAACGCGGGATCCAGCGGGGGGATATACGAGCAGTACTTC
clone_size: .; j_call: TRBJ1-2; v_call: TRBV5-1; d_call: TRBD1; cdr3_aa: CASSLYSGDRLGGYTF; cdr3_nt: TGCGCCAGCAGCTTATACTCGGGGGACAGGTTAGGTGGCTACACCTTC
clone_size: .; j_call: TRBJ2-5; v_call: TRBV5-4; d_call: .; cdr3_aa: CASSFGETQYF; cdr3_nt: TGTGCCAGCAGCTTCGGGGAGACCCAGTACTTC
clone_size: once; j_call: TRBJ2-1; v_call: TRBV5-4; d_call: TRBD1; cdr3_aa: CASSQGQGTYNEQFF; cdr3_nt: TGTGCCAGCAGCCAGGGACAGGGCACCTACAATGAGCAGTTCTTC
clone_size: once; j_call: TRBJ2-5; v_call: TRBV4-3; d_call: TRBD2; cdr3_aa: CASSQDAPSGGVVAQYF; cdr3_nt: TGCGCCAGCAGCCAAGATGCCCCCAGCGGGGGAGTTGTGGCCCAGTACTTC
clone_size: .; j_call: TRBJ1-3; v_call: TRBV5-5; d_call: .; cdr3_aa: CASSSAWRQGNTIYF; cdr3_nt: TGTGCCAGCAGCTCCGCTTGGCGGCAGGGAAACACCATATATTTT
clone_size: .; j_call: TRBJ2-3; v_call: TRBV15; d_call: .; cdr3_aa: CATSRDTRTDTQYF; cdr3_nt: TGTGCCACCAGCAGGGACACACGCACAGATACGCAGTATTTT
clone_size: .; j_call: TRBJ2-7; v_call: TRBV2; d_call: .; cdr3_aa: CASGRNREGEQYF; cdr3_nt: TGTGCCAGCGGCCGGAACAGGGAGGGCGAGCAGTACTTC
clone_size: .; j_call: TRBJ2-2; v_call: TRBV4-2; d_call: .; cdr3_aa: CASSLTGLITGELFF; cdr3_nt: TGTGCCAGCAGCCTCACCGGACTGATAACCGGGGAGCTGTTTTTT
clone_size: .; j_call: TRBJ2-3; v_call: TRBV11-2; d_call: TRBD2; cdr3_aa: CASSPPLAGPSTDTQYF; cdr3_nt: TGTGCCAGCAGCCCTCCTCTAGCGGGACCTAGCACAGATACGCAGTATTTT
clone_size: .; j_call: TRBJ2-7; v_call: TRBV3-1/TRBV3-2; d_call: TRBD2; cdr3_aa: CASSQRGGLGEQYF; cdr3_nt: TGTGCCAGCAGCCAACGGGGGGGACTAGGGGAGCAGTACTTC
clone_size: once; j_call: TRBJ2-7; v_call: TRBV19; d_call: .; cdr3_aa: CASRPRDISYEQYF; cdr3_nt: TGTGCCAGTAGACCCCGGGATATCTCCTACGAGCAGTACTTC
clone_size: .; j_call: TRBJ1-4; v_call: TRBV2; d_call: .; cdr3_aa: CASSPGSWDEKLFF; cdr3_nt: TGTGCCAGCAGTCCTGGGAGCTGGGATGAAAAACTGTTTTTT
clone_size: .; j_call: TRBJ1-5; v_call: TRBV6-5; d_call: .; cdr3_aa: CASRRSEDQPQHF; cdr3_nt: TGTGCCAGCCGCCGCTCGGAGGATCAGCCCCAGCATTTT
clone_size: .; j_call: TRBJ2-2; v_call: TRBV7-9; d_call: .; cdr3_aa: CASSPWTAVEGTGELFF; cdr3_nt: TGTGCCAGCAGCCCGTGGACGGCCGTCGAGGGCACCGGGGAGCTGTTTTTT
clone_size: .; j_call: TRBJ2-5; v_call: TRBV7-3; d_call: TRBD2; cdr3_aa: CASSSTRGDQETQYF; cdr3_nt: TGTGCCAGCAGTTCAACGCGGGGGGACCAAGAGACCCAGTACTTC
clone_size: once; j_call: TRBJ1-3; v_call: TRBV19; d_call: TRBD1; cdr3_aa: CASSPGQGSGNTIYF; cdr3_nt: TGTGCCAGTAGTCCGGGACAGGGATCTGGAAACACCATATATTTT
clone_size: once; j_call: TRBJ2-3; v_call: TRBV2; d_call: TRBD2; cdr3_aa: CASSEVGGELSTDTQYF; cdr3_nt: TGTGCCAGCAGTGAAGTGGGGGGGGAACTTAGCACAGATACGCAGTATTTT
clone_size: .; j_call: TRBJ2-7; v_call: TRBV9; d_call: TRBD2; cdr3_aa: CASSGGTSGSYEQYF; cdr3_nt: TGTGCCAGCAGCGGGGGGACTAGCGGATCCTACGAGCAGTACTTC
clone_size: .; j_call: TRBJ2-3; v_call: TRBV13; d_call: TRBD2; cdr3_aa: CASSASGTSHDTQYF; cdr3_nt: TGTGCCAGCAGCGCCTCAGGGACTAGCCACGATACGCAGTATTTT
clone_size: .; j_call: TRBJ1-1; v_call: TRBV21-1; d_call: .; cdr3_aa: CASSKPWTVPNTEAFF; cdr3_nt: TGTGCCAGCAGCAAACCCTGGACAGTACCGAACACTGAAGCTTTCTTT
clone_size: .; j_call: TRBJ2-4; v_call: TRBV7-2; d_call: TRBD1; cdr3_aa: CASSLYSRGPNIQYF; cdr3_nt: TGTGCCAGCAGCTTATATTCCAGGGGGCCTAACATTCAGTACTTC
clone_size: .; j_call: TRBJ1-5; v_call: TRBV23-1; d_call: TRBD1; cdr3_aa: CASSHQGQGYPRPQHF; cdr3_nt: TGCGCCAGCAGCCACCAGGGACAGGGGTACCCCCGGCCCCAGCATTTT
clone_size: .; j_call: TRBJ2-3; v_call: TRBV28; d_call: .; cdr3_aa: CASTLGGGLTDTQYF; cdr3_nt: TGTGCCAGCACCTTAGGGGGGGGCCTCACAGATACGCAGTATTTT
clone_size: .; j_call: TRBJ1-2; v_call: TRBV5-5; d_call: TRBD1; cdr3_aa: CASSPGQGRYGYTF; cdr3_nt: TGTGCCAGCAGCCCTGGACAGGGTCGATATGGCTACACCTTC
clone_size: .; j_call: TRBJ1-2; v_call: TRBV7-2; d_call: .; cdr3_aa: CASRLTGGLDYGYTF; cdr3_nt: TGTGCCAGCAGACTGACCGGGGGTTTGGACTATGGCTACACCTTC
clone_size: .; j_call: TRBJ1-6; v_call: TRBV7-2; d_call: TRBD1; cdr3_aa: CASSPSGGGSPLHF; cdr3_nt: TGTGCCAGCAGCCCCTCAGGGGGCGGTTCACCCCTCCACTTT
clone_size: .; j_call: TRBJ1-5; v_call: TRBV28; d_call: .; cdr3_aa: CASRLDLNQPQHF; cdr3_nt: TGTGCCAGCAGACTAGACCTCAATCAGCCCCAGCATTTT
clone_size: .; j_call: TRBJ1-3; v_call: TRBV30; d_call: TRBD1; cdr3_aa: CAWSLDRGPGNTIYF; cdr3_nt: TGTGCCTGGAGTCTCGACAGGGGGCCTGGAAACACCATATATTTT
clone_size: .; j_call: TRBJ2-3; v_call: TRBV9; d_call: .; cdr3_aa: CASSPQGGSGIEDTQYF; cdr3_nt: TGTGCCAGCAGCCCCCAAGGGGGTTCAGGTATCGAAGATACGCAGTATTTT
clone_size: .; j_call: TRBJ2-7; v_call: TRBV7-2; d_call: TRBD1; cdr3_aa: CASSSLRDRSTEQYF; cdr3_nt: TGTGCCAGCAGCTCCCTCCGGGACAGGAGTACCGAGCAGTACTTC